These 18 T cell receptor beta chains were sequenced from one sample in a study of technical replicates of blood from a few donors. Repertoires were generated with immunoSEQ multiplex PCR, while TCRdb's copy carries only in-frame clones and drops some. The data contain fewer than 95,000 clones, approximately 95% of them singletons. Sample: T cells isolated from PBMCs. The receptors derive from a human donor in good health.

The chain recombines TRBV6-5 with TRBJ2-7; 8 bases match TRBD1. The trim removed 6 bases at V and 0 bases at J, leaving 7 bases unmatched. Looked up from germline, CDR1 is MNHEY and CDR2 is SVGAGI. There are 15 residues in the CDR3. CDR3 nucleotides: TGTGCCAGCAGCCCCGGGGACAGGATCTCCTACGAGCAGTACTTC. It is translated as CASSPGDRISYEQYF.

This chain links TRBV18 with TRBJ2-7; TRBD2 might be the D (6 bases). This CDR3 region has 14 residues. From germline, CDR1 is KGHSH and CDR2 LQKENI. Trimming removed 6 bases from V and 7 bases from J, with 19 bases in between. The CDR3 here is CASSTTAGTGEQYF. The CDR3 nucleotides read TGTGCCAGCTCTACGACGGCGGGGACGGGGGAGCAGTACTTC.

The chain joins TRBV10-1 to TRBJ2-3, with 11 nucleotides matching TRBD2. Germline trimming cut 4 bases from V and 3 bases from J; bases unmatched to any gene: 0. Germline V CDR1 and CDR2: WNHNN, SYGVQD (reference sequence). The CDR3 is made up of 14 amino acids. CDR3 sequence (DNA): TGCGCCAGCAGTGCTAGCGGGGGGACAGATACGCAGTATTTT. Translation gives CASSASGGTDTQYF.

V is TRBV2 and J is TRBJ1-5; D may be TRBD1 (6 bases). Deletions cut 7 bases from V and 2 bases from J, with 12 bases between. The CDR3 sequence is 14 residues long. In germline, CDR1 is SNHLY, CDR2 FYNNEI. The CDR3 bases are TGTGCCAGCATGGGGGCGGGGGGCAATCAGCCCCAGCATTTT. The encoded protein is CASMGAGGNQPQHF.

The chain couples TRBV12-2 to TRBJ1-5; the D segment call TRBD1 is taken from the table without a DNA check. TRBV12-2 is a pseudogene. The CDR3 has 15 amino acids. The CDR3 region has the DNA TGTGCAAGTCGCTCCGACAGGGGGTCCGATCAGCCCCAGCATTTT. Its translation is CASRSDRGSDQPQHF.

The CDR3 DNA reads TGTGCCAGTAGCCCGGGACAGGGGGCGATACCTAACTATGGCTACACCTTC. Encoded protein: CASSPGQGAIPNYGYTF. This rearrangement joins TRBV19 to TRBJ1-2, with TRBD1 identical over 12 bases. The junction had 8 bases not matched to a gene; V was cut back by 6 bases and J by 0 bases. Germline CDR1 reads LNHDA; CDR2 reads SQIVND (reference sequence). CDR3 length: 17 amino acids.

This chain connects TRBV7-9 to TRBJ2-5, with 7 bases lining up with TRBD2. This CDR3 has 16 amino acids. Germline CDR1 reads SEHNR; CDR2 reads FQNEAQ (reference sequence). Trimming at V came to 8 bases and at J to 5 bases, leaving 17 bases not matched to a gene. DNA of the CDR3: TGTGCCAGCTCTCTTCCCCAGCGGGAAGCCCGGGAGACCCAGTACTTC. Protein sequence: CASSLPQREARETQYF. Supplemented by reference TRBV7-9 and TRBJ2-5, the full variable domain reads DTGVSQNPRHKITKRGQNVTFRCDPISEHNRLYWYRQTLGQGPEFLTYFQNEAQLEKSRLLSDRFSAERPKGSFSTLEIQRTEQGDSAMYLCASSLPQREARETQYFGPGTRLLVL.

The V gene is TRBV5-1, the J gene TRBJ1-1; D perhaps matches TRBD1 (5 bases). This CDR3 spans 15 amino acids. From germline, CDR1 is SGHRS and CDR2 YFSETQ. V dropped 0 bases and J dropped 4 bases, with 13 bases sitting between them. CDR3: CASSLVPGGSTEAFF. Written as DNA, the CDR3 is TGCGCCAGCAGCTTGGTACCGGGGGGGAGCACTGAAGCTTTCTTT. Combining the CDR3 with reference TRBV5-1 and TRBJ1-1 gives the whole variable domain KAGVTQTPRYLIKTRGQQVTLSCSPISGHRSVSWYQQTPGQGLQFLFEYFSETQRNKGNFPGRFSGRQFSNSRSEMNVSTLELGDSALYLCASSLVPGGSTEAFFGQGTRLTVV.

The chain joins TRBV2 to TRBJ1-5; D is unresolved. V gave up 5 bases and J gave up 4 bases, with 9 bases separating them. This CDR3 comprises 13 residues. In germline, CDR1 is SNHLY, CDR2 FYNNEI. CDR3 region: CASSFWANQPQHF. The CDR3 DNA reads as TGTGCCAGCAGTTTTTGGGCGAATCAGCCCCAGCATTTT.

This clone has a single count. The gene calls are TRBV5-5 and TRBJ2-6, with TRBD1 as a possible D gene (5 bases). The CDR3 covers 17 residues. The germline CDR1 and CDR2 sequences are SGHKS and YYEKEE (reference sequence). Trimming pared 6 bases from V and 1 base from J, leaving 17 bases between. The chain's CDR3 is CASTKYQGGSGANVLTF. The CDR3 coding sequence is TGTGCCAGCACCAAATACCAGGGTGGTTCTGGGGCCAACGTCCTGACTTTC. The full variable domain, rest sourced from reference TRBV5-5 and TRBJ2-6, is DAGVTQSPTHLIKTRGQQVTLRCSPISGHKSVSWYQQVLGQGPQFIFQYYEKEERGRGNFPDRFSARQFPNYSSELNVNALLLGDSALYLCASTKYQGGSGANVLTFGAGSRLTVL.

This clone was observed a single time. V and J are TRBV6-1 and TRBJ1-1; maybe TRBD1 (6 bases). Trimming cost V 3 bases and J 8 bases, with 19 bases left between them. The CDR3 totals 15 residues. Germline CDR1 MNHNS, CDR2 SASEGT. The chain's CDR3 is CASSDTILGGREAFF. The DNA for the CDR3 is TGTGCCAGCAGTGACACCATCCTCGGGGGGCGCGAAGCTTTCTTT.

The chain is built from TRBV9 and TRBJ2-2; 10 positions match TRBD1. The CDR3 totals 18 residues. The V gene's germline CDR1 is SGDLS and CDR2 YYNGEE. With 3 bases clipped from V and 6 bases from J, the junction kept 14 bases outside the gene matches. CDR3 sequence reads: CASSAHPRGQGSAGELFF. CDR3 DNA sequence: TGTGCCAGCAGCGCCCATCCGAGGGGACAGGGGAGTGCCGGGGAGCTGTTTTTT.

This clone was observed a handful of times. The chain has TRBV27 and TRBJ1-1, with no clear D. This CDR3 spans 16 amino acids. V lost 8 bases, J lost 4 bases, and 23 bases lay in between. From germline, CDR1 is MNHEY and CDR2 SMNVEV (reference sequence). The CDR3 DNA follows: TGTGCCAGCTCGAGACTATGGAGGAGGTCTGCCACTGAAGCTTTCTTT. Residues: CASSRLWRRSATEAFF.

The count of this clone is one. The genes are TRBV10-3 and TRBJ1-1; possibly TRBD1 for D (6 bases). CDR1 is ENHRY and CDR2 is SYGVKD in the germline V gene. V lost 6 bases and J 4 bases, leaving 21 bases between the germline ends. This CDR3 region has 16 residues. The CDR3 spells CAIRPDRSRRSTEAFF. CDR3 bases: TGTGCCATCAGACCCGACAGGTCTCGAAGGAGCACTGAAGCTTTCTTT.

This rearrangement joins TRBV11-2 to TRBJ2-7; TRBD1 aligns across 10 bases. The CDR3 spans 14 residues. The junction had 2 bases not matched to a gene; V was cut back by 3 bases and J by 3 bases. The V gene's germline CDR1 is SGHAT and CDR2 FQNNGV. The DNA for the CDR3 is TGTGCCAGCAGCTTCGGACAGGGGGACTACGAGCAGTACTTC. Translating gives CASSFGQGDYEQYF.

V usage is TRBV5-1 and J usage is TRBJ2-7; a weak D match, TRBD1 (6 bases). This CDR3 spans 15 amino acids. Germline V gene data show CDR1 as SGHRS and CDR2 as YFSETQ. The V end lost 4 bases, the J end lost 2 bases, and 16 bases lay between the germline ends. CDR3 coding DNA: TGCGCCAGCAGCCAGTTACAGGGTTTGGCCTACGAGCAGTACTTC. It encodes CASSQLQGLAYEQYF.

The chain couples TRBV4-1 to TRBJ2-1, with 12 nucleotides matching TRBD2. Germline-derived CDR1 and CDR2 are MGHRA and YSYEKL. V was pared by 6 bases and J by 0 bases, with 6 bases of the junction left unmatched. This CDR3 is 17 amino acids long. As DNA, the CDR3 is TGCGCCAGCAGAGGACTAGCGGGGACGAGCTCCTACAATGAGCAGTTCTTC. Translated, it gives CASRGLAGTSSYNEQFF.

This clone was found once. This sequence joins TRBV30 and TRBJ2-5, with 10 bases fitting TRBD1. The V gene's germline CDR1 is GTSNPN and CDR2 SVGIG (reference sequence). The CDR3 covers 17 residues. V gave up 5 bases and J gave up 0 bases; unmatched junction bases: 12. Here the CDR3 reads CAWQRDRGLLYQETQYF. The CDR3 DNA is TGTGCCTGGCAGAGGGACAGGGGCCTCCTGTACCAAGAGACCCAGTACTTC. The complete variable domain, with remaining parts taken from reference TRBV30 and TRBJ2-5, reads SQTIHQWPATLVQPVGSPLSLECTVEGTSNPNLYWYRQAAGRGLQLLFYSVGIGQISSEVPQNLSASRPQDRQFILSSKKLLLSDSGFYLCAWQRDRGLLYQETQYFGPGTRLLVL.